This TCR beta chain was observed in a study of identical twins. This CDR3 is 12 amino acids long. Trimming removed 3 bases at V and 7 bases at J, with 9 bases between. TCRdb used MiXCR to reprocess the 5' RACE reads, holding one entry per CDR3 protein. The sample lists around 300,000 distinct CDR3 sequences; more than 6.5% were seen once. No donor was unhealthy or non-Caucasian. These sequences were also reported in another study, on yellow fever vaccine responses in identical twins.

V gene TRBV12-3 or TRBV12-4 combines with J gene TRBJ1-2, with D unclear. Input material: memory (CD45RO+) T cells sorted from blood. This TCR derives from a woman under 30 in good health. CDR3 coding DNA: TGTGCCAGCAGTTTTGTCCGCAGTGGCTACACCTTC. It yields the protein CASSFVRSGYTF.